The 5 T cell receptor beta chains listed next were all sequenced from one sample in a study of blood T cells in healthy people across ages. Combining a sample-barcoded 5' primer with a J-beta primer mix, a second PCR ran for roughly 6 to 11 cycles. TCRdb processed the 5' RACE reads anew with MiXCR; each CDR3 protein has one entry. Here the sample spans over a million distinct CDR3 sequences, roughly 43% being singletons. Sequenced material: blood. The receptors were gathered from a woman aged 18 to 35 in good health.

The V gene is TRBV28, the J gene TRBJ1-1; 8 bases line up with TRBD1. Germline CDR1 reads MDHEN; CDR2 reads SYDVKM. After removal of 5 bases from V and 0 bases from J, the junction contained 14 bases not matched to a gene. This CDR3 spans 18 amino acids. Written as DNA, the CDR3 is TGTGCCAGCAGTCCAAGCCATAGGCGACAGGGGCTGAACACTGAAGCTTTCTTT. This translates into CASSPSHRRQGLNTEAFF.

This clonotype was detected a few times. V and J are TRBV7-6 and TRBJ2-1, with TRBD2 identical over 7 bases. CDR1 and CDR2 from the germline V gene are SGHVS and FNYEAQ. V was clipped by 5 bases and J by 8 bases; unmatched bases: 15. The CDR3 covers 16 residues. Here the CDR3 reads CASSRLGGFRFDEQFF. CDR3 coding DNA: TGTGCCAGCAGCCGATTGGGGGGGTTTCGATTCGATGAGCAGTTCTTC. The full variable domain, completed using reference TRBV7-6 and TRBJ2-1, is GAGVSQSPRYKVTKRGQDVALRCDPISGHVSLYWYRQALGQGPEFLTYFNYEAQQDKSGLPNDRFSAERPEGSISTLTIQRTEQRDSAMYRCASSRLGGFRFDEQFFGPGTRLTVL.

V is TRBV6-6 and J is TRBJ1-2, with a tentative D call TRBD1 (5 bases). The CDR3 covers 14 residues. V lost 5 bases and J 4 bases, leaving 14 bases between the germline ends. Germline V gives CDR1 MNHNY, CDR2 SVGAGI (reference sequence). The CDR3, as DNA: TGTGCCAGCAGTAACGGGGGGATTGCCTATGGCTACACCTTC. Protein sequence: CASSNGGIAYGYTF.

CDR3 coding DNA: TGTGCCAGCAGCCTCCGGGACAGTTATAATTCACCCCTCCACTTT. This sequence encodes CASSLRDSYNSPLHF. The chain recombines TRBV7-9 with TRBJ1-6; TRBD1 aligns across 7 bases. Germline V gene data show CDR1 as SEHNR and CDR2 as FQNEAQ (reference sequence). Trimming cost V 5 bases and J 4 bases; bases outside gene matches: 5. The CDR3 runs 15 residues. The variable domain in full, with the rest retrieved from reference TRBV7-9 and TRBJ1-6, is DTGVSQNPRHKITKRGQNVTFRCDPISEHNRLYWYRQTLGQGPEFLTYFQNEAQLEKSRLLSDRFSAERPKGSFSTLEIQRTEQGDSAMYLCASSLRDSYNSPLHFGNGTRLTVT.

The chain links TRBV10-3 to TRBJ1-1, with D unclear. The CDR3 loop spans 13 amino acids. Looked up from germline, CDR1 is ENHRY and CDR2 is SYGVKD. Trimming left V 11 bases short and J 1 base short, with 14 bases between. The CDR3, as DNA: TGTGCCTCCACTGGGGTTGGGAACACTGAAGCTTTCTTT. It encodes CASTGVGNTEAFF.